A selection of T cell receptor beta chains follows, all from one sample in a study of shared clonotypes between healthy human individuals. Only in-frame clones appear in the TCRdb table, and some are missing; sequencing was by immunoSEQ multiplex PCR. There are 800,000 to 950,000 clones in the sample; 96% occur only once, and about 0.22% lies in the top ten. Sequencing used naive CD8+ T cells sorted from blood. The receptors here all came from a man aged 25-45 years in good health. Both conserved end residues are part of each CDR3. D genes are given only for firm matches. Clone size is stated in some rows and not others, as once, few, many or a class when expanded.

>.|.|TRBJ2-1|TRBV5-4
TGTGCCAGCAGCTTCACCAATGAGCAGTTCTTC
CASSFTNEQFF
>.|once|TRBJ2-3|TRBV9
TGTGCCAGCAGCCCGCGACTAGCCCAAGGGGGGGCAGATACGCAGTATTTT
CASSPRLAQGGADTQYF
>.|.|TRBJ2-1|TRBV4-3
TGCGCCAGCAGCCAGGAGCACGGTGCGGGGGCCCACTACAATGAGCAGTTCTTC
CASSQEHGAGAHYNEQFF
>TRBD1|.|TRBJ1-5|TRBV28
TGTGCCAGCGACAGGGAAGATCGATATCAGCCCCAGCATTTT
CASDREDRYQPQHF
>.|.|TRBJ1-5|TRBV27
TGTGCCAGCAGTTTAGCAGGGGAGGGTCAGCCCCAGCATTTT
CASSLAGEGQPQHF
>TRBD2|.|TRBJ2-1|TRBV7-8
TGTGCCAGCAGTCCACTAGCGGCCCCCGGAAATGAGCAGTTCTTC
CASSPLAAPGNEQFF
>TRBD2|.|TRBJ2-1|TRBV7-9
TGTGCCAGCAGCACAGAAGGTTCTAGCGGGGGGGGGTATGAGCAGTTCTTC
CASSTEGSSGGGYEQFF
>.|.|TRBJ2-7|TRBV10-3
TGTGCCATCAGTGATATCCGGGTTCAGGGCTCCGAGCAGTACTTC
CAISDIRVQGSEQYF
>.|.|TRBJ2-5|TRBV7-9
TGTGCCAGCAGCTTAGGCGAACGCTCAGAGACCCAGTACTTC
CASSLGERSETQYF
>.|.|TRBJ2-1|TRBV11-2
TGTGCCAGCAGCTTAGGACGCCGGGGGTGGTACAATGAGCAGTTCTTC
CASSLGRRGWYNEQFF